The next 20 T cell receptor beta chains were all read from a single sample in a study of read filtering for tumor transcriptome and immune sequencing. The library was built from about 0.4 ug RNA with molecular barcoded adaptors for alpha/delta and beta/gamma chains. MiXCR, applied by TCRdb to the reads, yields one record per CDR3 protein. In the table there are 37,000 or so distinct CDR3 sequences, roughly an eighth of which are singletons. The sample consisted of a population of CD138-negative cells sorted from bone marrow. The receptors come from a donor at least 40 years old with multiple myeloma.

This clonotype was picked up many times. The gene calls are TRBV20-1 and TRBJ1-4; 8 bases align to TRBD1. The CDR3 sequence is 15 residues long. Germline assignment: CDR1 DFQATT and CDR2 SNEGSKA (reference sequence). After removal of 6 bases from V and 8 bases from J, the junction contained 14 bases not matched to a gene. The CDR3 DNA sequence: TGCAGTGCCGCCTATCCCGGGACAGGTGGCGAAAAACTGTTTTTT. This encodes CSAAYPGTGGEKLFF.

About this clonotype itself: This may be a read error, as it is one base from a much larger clone. The CDR3 ends on some other residue instead of the conserved phenylalanine or tryptophan, so this is likely a read error. This rearrangement joins TRBV4-3 to TRBJ2-2; D perhaps matches TRBD2 (6 bases). Trimming removed 1 base from V and 8 bases from J, with 11 bases in between. The germline V gene has CDR1 LGHNA and CDR2 YSLEER. The length of the CDR3 is 14 residues. The CDR3 loop reads CASSQVLATGELFY. The DNA for the CDR3 is TGCGCCAGCAGCCAAGTACTAGCTACGGGGGAGCTGTTTTAT.

In its sample, this clonotype was seen once. A far larger clone is off by one base, so a read error is likely. The gene calls are TRBV10-3 and TRBJ2-1, with D tentatively TRBD1 or TRBD2 (6 bases each). The V end was cut by 5 bases, the J end by 6 bases, with 11 bases between. The germline V gene has CDR1 ENHRY and CDR2 SYGVKD. This CDR3 has 13 amino acids. CDR3 sequence (DNA): TGTGCCATCAGTCGTGGGGGGCCCAATGAGCAGTTCTTC. Its translation is CAISRGGPNEQFF.

This clonotype was picked up many times. This chain connects TRBV28 to TRBJ2-3; D unclear. This CDR3 contains 14 residues. V dropped 2 bases and J dropped 2 bases, with 8 bases sitting between them. Germline V CDR1 and CDR2: MDHEN, SYDVKM. The CDR3 reads CASSLEEYTDTQYF. The CDR3, as DNA: TGTGCCAGCAGTTTAGAGGAGTACACAGATACGCAGTATTTT. Full variable domain (rest looked up from reference TRBV28 and TRBJ2-3): DVKVTQSSRYLVKRTGEKVFLECVQDMDHENMFWYRQDPGLGLRLIYFSYDVKMKEKGDIPEGYSVSREKKERFSLILESASTNQTSMYLCASSLEEYTDTQYFGPGTRLTVL.

This clonotype was recorded at least ten times. This chain connects TRBV6-5 to TRBJ2-7, with a tentative D call TRBD1 (5 bases). Trimming left V 5 bases short and J 5 bases short, with 13 bases between. Germline CDR1 MNHEY, CDR2 SVGAGI. There are 13 residues in the CDR3. The CDR3: CASSEPGRDEQYF. As DNA, the CDR3 is TGTGCCAGCAGTGAACCGGGCAGGGACGAGCAGTACTTC.

On this clonotype itself: The final CDR3 position lacks the conserved phenylalanine or tryptophan, pointing to a likely read error. This chain joins TRBV15 and TRBJ1-1; D unclear. The CDR3 runs 15 residues. Germline CDR1 and CDR2: LNHNV and YYDKDF (reference sequence). CDR3 protein: CTTSREDTDNTEAFL. CDR3 sequence (DNA): TGTACCACCAGCAGAGAAGACACGGATAACACTGAAGCTTTCTTA.

This clonotype has just a few counts. V gene TRBV7-9 combines with J gene TRBJ2-5, with unresolved D. V was cut by 0 bases and J by 1 base, with 12 bases left in between. The germline V gene encodes CDR1 SEHNR and CDR2 FQNEAQ (reference sequence). The CDR3 runs 16 residues. CDR3 loop: CASSLAYPVSQETQYF. The CDR3 nucleotides are TGTGCCAGCAGCTTAGCGTACCCTGTGAGCCAAGAGACCCAGTACTTC.

This clonotype was picked up many times. This rearrangement joins TRBV20-1 to TRBJ2-7, with D unresolved. CDR3 length: 12 residues. Per the germline V gene, CDR1 is DFQATT and CDR2 is SNEGSKA (reference sequence). Trimming cost V 0 bases and J 4 bases, with 7 bases left between them. DNA for the CDR3: TGCAGTGCTAGAGATCAATCATACGAGCAGTACTTC. Protein: CSARDQSYEQYF.

In this sample, this clonotype turned up many times. The chain recombines TRBV28 with TRBJ2-5; no clear D gene. Germline CDR1 and CDR2: MDHEN and SYDVKM. Trimming took off 1 base at V and 5 bases at J, with 5 bases between the two ends. The CDR3 is 12 amino acids. The CDR3 DNA sequence: TGTGCCAGCAGTTTATATGGGGAGACCCAGTACTTC. Its protein product is CASSLYGETQYF. Supplemented by reference TRBV28 and TRBJ2-5, the full variable domain reads DVKVTQSSRYLVKRTGEKVFLECVQDMDHENMFWYRQDPGLGLRLIYFSYDVKMKEKGDIPEGYSVSREKKERFSLILESASTNQTSMYLCASSLYGETQYFGPGTRLLVL.

This clonotype appeared a few times. The J gene is TRBJ1-3, the V gene TRBV4-3, with a possible D match to TRBD1 (6 bases). V dropped 1 base and J dropped 0 bases, with 13 bases sitting between them. The CDR3 consists of 17 residues. Looked up from germline, CDR1 is LGHNA and CDR2 is YSLEER. CDR3: CASSQGGGASSGNTIYF. In nucleotides, the CDR3 is TGCGCCAGCAGCCAAGGTGGGGGGGCAAGCTCTGGAAACACCATATATTTT.

Regarding this clonotype: A much larger clone lies one base from this, so it may be a read error. The genes are TRBV20-1 and TRBJ2-5, with D perhaps TRBD1 or TRBD2 (5 bases each). This CDR3 has 14 amino acids. V lost 7 bases and J 3 bases, leaving 18 bases between the germline ends. CDR1 is DFQATT and CDR2 is SNEGSKA in the germline V gene (reference sequence). As DNA, the CDR3 is TGCAGTGGTACGAGGGGCGGAACCAAAGAGACCCAGTACTTC. It is translated as CSGTRGGTKETQYF.

This clonotype was observed at least ten times. The chain links TRBV18 to TRBJ2-3, with D uncertain. The CDR3 spans 13 residues. The V end lost 1 base, the J end lost 0 bases, and 2 bases lay between the germline ends. Germline assignment: CDR1 KGHSH and CDR2 LQKENI. The CDR3 DNA reads TGTGCCAGCTCACCACAAAGCACAGATACGCAGTATTTT. It is translated as CASSPQSTDTQYF. Combining the CDR3 with reference TRBV18 and TRBJ2-3 gives the whole variable domain NAGVMQNPRHLVRRRGQEARLRCSPMKGHSHVYWYRQLPEEGLKFMVYLQKENIIDESGMPKERFSAEFPKEGPSILRIQQVVRGDSAAYFCASSPQSTDTQYFGPGTRLTVL.

This clonotype was counted many times. The J gene is TRBJ2-3, the V gene TRBV3-1; no firm D call. The CDR3 sequence is 14 residues long. Germline CDR1 reads LGHDT; CDR2 reads YNNKEL (reference sequence). V lost 0 bases and J lost 6, with 10 bases in between. This CDR3 is CASSQDLEVDTQYF. As DNA, the CDR3 is TGTGCCAGCAGCCAAGACCTCGAGGTCGATACGCAGTATTTT.

In this sample, this clonotype turned up many times. V is TRBV11-2 and J is TRBJ2-1; TRBD2 is a possible D gene (5 bases). V gave up 5 bases and J gave up 1 base, with 12 bases separating them. Germline V gives CDR1 SGHAT, CDR2 FQNNGV. The CDR3 runs to 15 residues. The DNA for the CDR3 is TGTGCCAGCAGCGCGAGGAGCGGATCCTACAATGAGCAGTTCTTC. It encodes CASSARSGSYNEQFF. The entire variable domain, with the rest obtained from reference TRBV11-2 and TRBJ2-1, is as follows: EAGVAQSPRYKIIEKRQSVAFWCNPISGHATLYWYQQILGQGPKLLIQFQNNGVVDDSQLPKDRFSAERLKGVDSTLKIQPAKLEDSAVYLCASSARSGSYNEQFFGPGTRLTVL.

In this sample, this clonotype turned up many times. In DNA form, the CDR3 reads TGCAGTGCCCTGGGAGAGTCCTACAATGAGCAGTTCTTC. This gives the protein CSALGESYNEQFF. The chain joins TRBV20-1 to TRBJ2-1, with D perhaps matching TRBD2 (5 bases). CDR1 is DFQATT and CDR2 is SNEGSKA in the germline V gene (reference sequence). This CDR3 is built from 13 residues. Deletions cut 6 bases from V and 1 base from J, with 10 bases between.

This clonotype was detected ten times or more. This chain links TRBV29-1 with TRBJ2-5; D possibly matches TRBD1 or TRBD2 (6 bases each). Trimming took 4 bases from V and 11 from J, leaving 20 bases between them. There are 13 residues in the CDR3. CDR1 is SQVTM, CDR2 ANQGSEA, per germline. The CDR3, as DNA: TGCAGCGTTGCTCTTACGGACAGACGGGAGCAGTACTTC. Its translation: CSVALTDRREQYF.

J is TRBJ2-3 and V is TRBV6-1, with 9 bases identical to TRBD2. V shed 2 bases, J shed 0 bases, and the junction held 0 bases outside the gene matches. This CDR3 is built from 15 residues. From germline, CDR1 is MNHNS and CDR2 SASEGT. CDR3 in DNA: TGTGCCAGCAGTGAACTAGCGGGAAGCACAGATACGCAGTATTTT. The encoded protein is CASSELAGSTDTQYF.

The chain joins TRBV7-2 to TRBJ1-1; TRBD1 is a possible D gene (6 bases). Germline values: CDR1 SGHTA, CDR2 FQGNSA. Trimming left V 1 base short and J 4 bases short, with 13 bases between. The CDR3 spans 15 residues. This CDR3 is CASSLGTGRGTEAFF. Written as DNA, the CDR3 is TGTGCCAGCAGCTTAGGAACGGGCAGGGGCACTGAAGCTTTCTTT.

This clonotype was seen at least ten times. A read error likely explains this, since a far larger clone differs by one base. The genes are TRBV3-1 and TRBJ1-6; D may be TRBD1 (5 bases). The CDR3 totals 15 residues. Germline values: CDR1 LGHDT, CDR2 YNNKEL (reference sequence). The CDR3: CASSHSPLVGTEAYF. The CDR3 bases are TGTGCCAGCAGCCACAGCCCGCTGGTTGGGACTGAAGCTTACTTT.

This clonotype has a count of ten or more. The chain uses TRBV19 and TRBJ2-3; a weak D match, TRBD2 (5 bases). Per germline, CDR1 LNHDA and CDR2 SQIVND (reference sequence). This CDR3 spans 14 amino acids. The germline V and J ends were trimmed by 4 bases and 2 bases, with 10 bases remaining between them. CDR3 residues: CASSSVGVTDTQYF. DNA for the CDR3: TGTGCCAGTAGTAGCGTCGGGGTCACAGATACGCAGTATTTT.